This passage covers 19 T cell receptor beta chains from one sample sequenced in a study of blood T cell repertoires in COVID-19. Clones were read by immunoSEQ multiplex PCR, and TCRdb kept only the in-frame ones, dropping some. The table includes about 370,000 clones, more than 80% detected once. What was sequenced was PBMCs or T cells enriched from blood (not recorded which). The receptors derive from a man aged 18 to 29 who had recovered from COVID-19.

The rearrangement joins TRBV10-3 to TRBJ2-7; possibly TRBD1 for D (6 bases). Trimming stripped 8 bases from V and 5 bases from J, with 10 bases between. The CDR3 runs to 11 residues. Germline CDR1 is ENHRY and CDR2 is SYGVKD. The DNA of the CDR3 is TGTGCCATCGCCAACAGGGACGAGCAGTACTTC. Translated, it gives CAIANRDEQYF.

This clone was observed a few times. V gene TRBV12-5 combines with J gene TRBJ1-1; a weak D match, TRBD1 (6 bases). The V end was cut by 2 bases, the J end by 0 bases, with 10 bases between. Per germline, CDR1 LGHNT and CDR2 FRNRAP. The CDR3 spans 15 residues. CDR3 loop: CASGLWQGMNTEAFF. The CDR3 DNA reads as TGTGCTAGTGGTTTGTGGCAGGGGATGAACACTGAAGCTTTCTTT.

The CDR3 loop is CASRDTGGLFF. The CDR3 DNA follows: TGTGCCAGCAGAGATACAGGGGGACTGTTTTTT. The chain joins TRBV6-6 to TRBJ1-4, with TRBD1 matching 8 bases. Germline lookup yields CDR1 MNHNY and CDR2 SVGAGI (reference sequence). Losses at the gene ends were 6 bases for V and 13 bases for J; bases not matched to a gene: 4. The CDR3 is 11 amino acids.

This chain uses TRBV10-3 with TRBJ2-7, with 7 bases identical to TRBD2. CDR3 length equals 15 residues. V shed 0 bases and J 1 base; nucleotides not matched to a gene: 3. Germline lookup yields CDR1 ENHRY and CDR2 SYGVKD. As DNA, the CDR3 is TGTGCCATCAGTGAGTCTTCCGGGGGGTCCTACGAGCAGTACTTC. Translation: CAISESSGGSYEQYF.

CDR3 DNA sequence: TGCAGTGCTAGTAGGCAGGGGGGCACTGAAGCTTTCTTT. Residues: CSASRQGGTEAFF. The chain recombines TRBV20-1 with TRBJ1-1, with TRBD1 identical over 7 bases. The CDR3 is 13 residues long. Unmatched junction bases numbered 5, after V lost 3 bases and J lost 4 bases. Germline assignment: CDR1 DFQATT and CDR2 SNEGSKA (reference sequence).

This chain connects TRBV2 to TRBJ2-3, with D tentatively TRBD2 (5 bases). This CDR3 region has 14 residues. Between the trimmed V and J ends, which lost 1 base and 0 bases, there was a span of 5 bases. Germline CDR1 and CDR2: SNHLY and FYNNEI. The CDR3 loop reads CASSEGTSTDTQYF. DNA for the CDR3: TGTGCCAGCAGTGAAGGGACTAGCACAGATACGCAGTATTTT. The full variable domain, in which reference TRBV2 and TRBJ2-3 provide the parts outside the CDR3, is EPEVTQTPSHQVTQMGQEVILRCVPISNHLYFYWYRQILGQKVEFLVSFYNNEISEKSEIFDDQFSVERPDGSNFTLKIRSTKLEDSAMYFCASSEGTSTDTQYFGPGTRLTVL.

The CDR3 nucleotides read TGTGCCAGCAGTTACACACAAGGAGTTCAGCCCCAGCATTTT. It encodes CASSYTQGVQPQHF. The chain is built from TRBV6-5 and TRBJ1-5; D not resolved. Per the germline V gene, CDR1 is MNHEY and CDR2 is SVGAGI. Trimming left V 2 bases short and J 6 bases short, with 11 bases between. The CDR3 is made up of 14 amino acids.

The chain couples TRBV19 to TRBJ1-2; D remains unclear. Per germline, CDR1 LNHDA and CDR2 SQIVND (reference sequence). Trimming shortened V by 8 bases and J by 4 bases, and 11 bases separated the two germline ends. The CDR3 is 12 amino acids. CDR3 residues: CASRREAYGYTF. Written as DNA, the CDR3 is TGTGCCAGTCGCCGGGAGGCCTATGGCTACACCTTC.

This clone turned up a few times. The gene calls are TRBV27 and TRBJ1-2; D perhaps matches TRBD1 (6 bases). The CDR3 consists of 14 residues. Trimming cost V 3 bases and J 6 bases, with 14 bases left between them. Germline-derived CDR1 and CDR2 are MNHEY and SMNVEV (reference sequence). CDR3 sequence: CASSFWQGSNGYTF. The CDR3 nucleotides are TGTGCCAGCAGTTTCTGGCAGGGGAGTAATGGCTACACCTTC.

The chain links TRBV5-4 to TRBJ1-2, with D possibly being TRBD1 (6 bases). The germline V gene has CDR1 SGHNT and CDR2 YYREEE (reference sequence). V lost 4 bases and J lost 1, with 8 bases in between. This CDR3 region has 13 residues. CDR3 loop: CASSPDSNYGYTF. CDR3 DNA: TGTGCCAGCAGCCCGGACAGTAACTATGGCTACACCTTC.

This sequence joins TRBV11-2 and TRBJ1-2, with 7 bases that match TRBD1. Unmatched junction bases numbered 6, after V lost 5 bases and J lost 3 bases. CDR1 and CDR2 (germline): SGHAT, FQNNGV. CDR3 length: 14 amino acids. The CDR3 DNA sequence: TGTGCCAGCAGCACCCCAACAGGGGACTATGGCTACACCTTC. This codes for CASSTPTGDYGYTF. Full variable domain (rest looked up from reference TRBV11-2 and TRBJ1-2): EAGVAQSPRYKIIEKRQSVAFWCNPISGHATLYWYQQILGQGPKLLIQFQNNGVVDDSQLPKDRFSAERLKGVDSTLKIQPAKLEDSAVYLCASSTPTGDYGYTFGSGTRLTVV.

This chain uses TRBV15 with TRBJ1-2; D gene ambiguous. The CDR3 extends over 15 amino acids. V lost 0 bases, J lost 3 bases, and 11 bases lay in between. The germline CDR1 and CDR2 sequences are LNHNV and YYDKDF (reference sequence). In DNA form, the CDR3 reads TGTGCCACCAGCAGAGATGCCCGGGGTGACTATGGCTACACCTTC. Its protein is CATSRDARGDYGYTF.

The CDR3 sequence is CASTRAGTGEQYF. The CDR3, as DNA: TGTGCCAGCACTCGAGCGGGGACGGGGGAGCAGTACTTC. The chain employs TRBV6-5 and TRBJ2-7; TRBD2 matches 7 bases. The CDR3 has 13 amino acids. V lost 7 bases, J lost 7 bases, and 10 bases stayed unmatched. Germline V gene data show CDR1 as MNHEY and CDR2 as SVGAGI.

The genes are TRBV12-3 or TRBV12-4 and TRBJ1-1; D is unclear. CDR3 size: 11 residues. V lost 8 bases, J lost 1 base, and 5 bases lay in between. The CDR3 DNA reads TGTGCCAGCGCGAGGAACACTGAAGCTTTCTTT. Translation: CASARNTEAFF.

The chain joins TRBV20-1 to TRBJ2-3; a possible D gene is TRBD2 (6 bases). The CDR3 sequence is 11 residues long. Germline V gives CDR1 DFQATT, CDR2 SNEGSKA (reference sequence). The V and J ends lost 5 bases and 9 bases respectively, with 12 bases between them. CDR3 region: CSASNRGTQYF. The DNA for the CDR3 is TGCAGTGCTTCAAACCGGGGGACGCAGTATTTT.

The chain uses TRBV13 and TRBJ1-1; tentatively, D is TRBD1 (6 bases). The CDR3 has 14 residues. CDR1 is PRHDT, CDR2 FYEKMQ, per germline (reference sequence). V lost 5 bases and J 4 bases, leaving 14 bases between the germline ends. The CDR3 nucleotides are TGTGCCAGCAGCCCCAGAGGGGGTTTCACTGAAGCTTTCTTT. Translated, it gives CASSPRGGFTEAFF. Variable domain in full (rest from reference TRBV13 and TRBJ1-1): AAGVIQSPRHLIKEKRETATLKCYPIPRHDTVYWYQQGPGQDPQFLISFYEKMQSDKGSIPDRFSAQQFSDYHSELNMSSLELGDSALYFCASSPRGGFTEAFFGQGTRLTVV.

The chain has TRBV18 and TRBJ1-3; unclear D gene. The germline CDR1 and CDR2 sequences are KGHSH and LQKENI. V was cut by 3 bases and J by 1 base, with 13 bases left in between. The CDR3 has 16 amino acids. The CDR3 spells CASSPYGTRSGNTIYF. The CDR3 DNA is TGTGCCAGCTCACCGTACGGCACTAGGTCTGGAAACACCATATATTTT.

V gene TRBV20-1 combines with J gene TRBJ1-2; no clear D gene. Germline V gene data show CDR1 as DFQATT and CDR2 as SNEGSKA (reference sequence). The CDR3 contains 11 residues. Deletions cut 3 bases from V and 4 bases from J, with 6 bases between. The CDR3, as DNA: TGCAGTGCTAGTCGGTCCTATGGCTACACCTTC. As protein: CSASRSYGYTF.

The J gene is TRBJ2-7, the V gene TRBV4-3; TRBD1 aligns across 8 bases. In germline, CDR1 is LGHNA, CDR2 YSLEER. J was trimmed by 2 bases and V by 1 base; bases with no gene match: 7. The CDR3 contains 16 residues. In DNA, the CDR3 is TGCGCCAGCAGCCAAGTTGTGGGACAGGCAACCTACGAGCAGTACTTC. Protein product: CASSQVVGQATYEQYF.